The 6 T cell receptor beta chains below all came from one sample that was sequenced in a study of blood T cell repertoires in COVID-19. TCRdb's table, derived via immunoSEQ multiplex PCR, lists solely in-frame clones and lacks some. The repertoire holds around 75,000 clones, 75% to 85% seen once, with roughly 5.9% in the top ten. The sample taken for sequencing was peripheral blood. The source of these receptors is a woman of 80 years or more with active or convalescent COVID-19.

In DNA, the CDR3 is TGTGCCAGCAGCAAGGGACAGGGGATAGAGACCCAGTACTTC. Protein sequence: CASSKGQGIETQYF. The chain carries TRBV21-1 and TRBJ2-5; the D call of TRBD1 is as the table states it, not checked on the DNA. TRBV21-1 is assigned pseudogene status. The CDR3 runs to 14 residues.

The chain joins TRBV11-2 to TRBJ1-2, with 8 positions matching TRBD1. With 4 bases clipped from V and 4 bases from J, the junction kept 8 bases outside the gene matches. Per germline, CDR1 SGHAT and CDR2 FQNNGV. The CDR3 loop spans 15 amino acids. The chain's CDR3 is CASSSSGQGGYGYTF. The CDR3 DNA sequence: TGTGCCAGCAGCTCCTCCGGACAGGGAGGCTATGGCTACACCTTC.

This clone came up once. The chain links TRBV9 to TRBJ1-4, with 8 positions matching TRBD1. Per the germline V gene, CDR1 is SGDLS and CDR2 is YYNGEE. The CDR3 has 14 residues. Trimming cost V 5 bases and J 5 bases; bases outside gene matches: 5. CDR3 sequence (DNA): TGTGCCAGCAGAAGGGGACAGGAAAATGAAAAACTGTTTTTT. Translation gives CASRRGQENEKLFF.

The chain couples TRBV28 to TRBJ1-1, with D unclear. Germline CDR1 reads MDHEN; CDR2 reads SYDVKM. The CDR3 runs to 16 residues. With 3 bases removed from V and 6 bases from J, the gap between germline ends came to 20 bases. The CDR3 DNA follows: TGTGCCAGCAGTTTCGTCGGGGAGAAGAGGGTTCCTGAAGCTTTCTTT. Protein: CASSFVGEKRVPEAFF.

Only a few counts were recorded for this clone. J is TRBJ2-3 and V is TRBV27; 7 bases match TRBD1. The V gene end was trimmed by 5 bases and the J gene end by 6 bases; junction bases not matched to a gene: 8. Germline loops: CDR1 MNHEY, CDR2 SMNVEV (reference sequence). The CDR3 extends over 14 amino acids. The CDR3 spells CASSNWDSSDTQYF. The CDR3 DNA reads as TGTGCCAGCAGTAATTGGGACAGCTCGGATACGCAGTATTTT.

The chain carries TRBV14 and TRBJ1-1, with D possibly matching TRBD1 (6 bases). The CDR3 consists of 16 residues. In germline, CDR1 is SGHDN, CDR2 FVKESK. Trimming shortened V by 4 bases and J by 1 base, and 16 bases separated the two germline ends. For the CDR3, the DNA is TGTGCCAGCAGCCTTCGAATATCGACAGGGAACACTGAAGCTTTCTTT. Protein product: CASSLRISTGNTEAFF. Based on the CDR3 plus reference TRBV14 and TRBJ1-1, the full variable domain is EAGVTQFPSHSVIEKGQTVTLRCDPISGHDNLYWYRRVMGKEIKFLLHFVKESKQDESGMPNNRFLAERTGGTYSTLKVQPAELEDSGVYFCASSLRISTGNTEAFFGQGTRLTVV.